A single sample is the source of the 8 T cell receptor beta chains below, sequenced in a study of relationships among human T cell subsets. From pooled CD4+ and CD8+ T cells, anti-CD45RA microbeads isolated naive plus transitional cells. The T cell receptor alpha and beta CDR3 regions were amplified from mRNA by semiquantitative ARM-PCR. Tagged nested gene-specific primers were used first, then communal superprimers amplified exponentially. TCRdb ran MiXCR on the multiplex PCR reads and lists one entry per CDR3 protein. Of some 7,000 distinct CDR3 sequences listed, 55% to 75% were seen once; the top ten hold approximately 55%. The source material was naive and transitional (CD45RA+) T cells sorted from blood. The receptors come from a man aged 40-50 years in good health.

This chain uses TRBV7-9 with TRBJ2-7, with D perhaps given as TRBD1 or TRBD2 (5 bases each). The V end lost 4 bases, the J end lost 4 bases, and 14 bases lay between the germline ends. Germline V lookup: CDR1 SEHNR, CDR2 FQNEAQ (reference sequence). This CDR3 has 14 residues. CDR3 residues: CASSSQGTVYEQYF. The CDR3 region has the DNA TGTGCCAGCAGCTCACAAGGGACGGTGTACGAGCAGTACTTC.

This sequence joins TRBV7-9 and TRBJ2-7; 10 bases line up with TRBD1. The CDR3 extends over 14 amino acids. V was clipped by 3 bases and J by 5 bases; unmatched bases: 4. CDR1 is SEHNR and CDR2 is FQNEAQ in the germline V gene (reference sequence). The CDR3 DNA follows: TGTGCCAGCAGCTTGGGACAGGGGTGGGACGAGCAGTACTTC. This sequence encodes CASSLGQGWDEQYF.

As regards this clonotype: Given a much more abundant clone one base away, this may be a read error. The gene calls are TRBV5-1 and TRBJ2-7, with D possibly TRBD1 on 6 matching bases. The CDR3 is 14 residues long. Looked up from germline, CDR1 is SGHRS and CDR2 is YFSETQ. The CDR3 DNA reads TGCGTCAGCAGCTTGACAGGTGGAAACTACGAGCAGTACTTC. It encodes CVSSLTGGNYEQYF.

The chain combines TRBV7-9 with TRBJ2-1; TRBD1 might be the D (6 bases). Germline V lookup: CDR1 SEHNR, CDR2 FQNEAQ (reference sequence). The CDR3 runs 15 residues. Trimming pared 4 bases from V and 6 bases from J, leaving 16 bases between. The CDR3: CASSSGQSGSNEQFF. CDR3 bases: TGTGCCAGCAGCTCCGGACAGTCGGGATCCAATGAGCAGTTCTTC. Supplemented by reference TRBV7-9 and TRBJ2-1, the full variable domain reads DTGVSQNPRHKITKRGQNVTFRCDPISEHNRLYWYRQTLGQGPEFLTYFQNEAQLEKSRLLSDRFSAERPKGSFSTLEIQRTEQGDSAMYLCASSSGQSGSNEQFFGPGTRLTVL.

The V call is TRBV20-1, the J call TRBJ2-7; the D gene is possibly TRBD1 (5 bases). The CDR3 is 13 amino acids. Looked up from germline, CDR1 is DFQATT and CDR2 is SNEGSKA (reference sequence). V was clipped by 2 bases and J by 5 bases, with 13 bases between them. This CDR3 is CSARSQGPNEQYF. In DNA, the CDR3 is TGCAGTGCTAGAAGCCAGGGCCCCAACGAGCAGTACTTC.

The V call is TRBV10-2, the J call TRBJ2-7; the D gene is possibly TRBD1 (5 bases). The CDR3 runs 17 residues. Between the trimmed V and J ends, which lost 5 bases and 0 bases, there was a span of 20 bases. Germline V CDR1 and CDR2: WSHSY, SAAADI. The CDR3 bases are TGCGCCAGCAGTAGTCCGGACCAGGGCTCCCTCTCCTACGAGCAGTACTTC. As protein: CASSSPDQGSLSYEQYF.

The chain uses TRBV7-8 and TRBJ2-5; D possibly corresponds to TRBD2 (5 bases). This CDR3 region has 14 residues. Germline V gives CDR1 SGHVS, CDR2 FQNEAQ. Trimming stripped 5 bases from V and 1 base from J, with 11 bases between. CDR3 bases: TGTGCCAGCAGCCCTCGGAGGACCCAAGAGACCCAGTACTTC. It codes for CASSPRRTQETQYF.

This clonotype was found a few times. CDR3 protein: CASSLDGYNEQFF. DNA for the CDR3: TGTGCCAGCAGCTTAGACGGATACAATGAGCAGTTCTTC. The chain recombines TRBV13 with TRBJ2-1, with unresolved D. Germline V gene sequence: CDR1 PRHDT, CDR2 FYEKMQ (reference sequence). The CDR3 totals 13 residues. Trimming removed 1 base from V and 4 bases from J, with 5 bases in between.